These 7 T cell receptor beta chains were sequenced from one sample in a study of blood T cell repertoires in COVID-19. Sequencing used immunoSEQ multiplex PCR; TCRdb keeps in-frame clones, though not all of them. The sample lists some 180,000 clones, 81% occurring once. The sample taken for sequencing was peripheral blood. The receptors were sampled from a woman aged 40 to 50 with COVID-19, enrolled during active disease.

The chain joins TRBV14 to TRBJ1-1; 7 nucleotides align to TRBD1. The germline CDR1 and CDR2 sequences are SGHDN and FVKESK. This CDR3 is 15 amino acids long. J gave up 1 base and V 3 bases, and 5 bases lay outside the gene matches. The CDR3 nucleotides read TGTGCCAGCAGCCAGACAGGGACAGCGAACACTGAAGCTTTCTTT. It is translated as CASSQTGTANTEAFF.

V and J are TRBV5-1 and TRBJ2-1; D may be TRBD2 (5 bases). V dropped 0 bases and J dropped 2 bases, with 9 bases sitting between them. CDR3 length: 15 residues. Germline CDR1 and CDR2: SGHRS and YFSETQ. CDR3 sequence reads: CASSLVGETYNEQFF. As DNA, the CDR3 is TGCGCCAGCAGCTTGGTCGGGGAGACCTACAATGAGCAGTTCTTC. Full variable domain (outside the CDR3, taken from reference TRBV5-1 and TRBJ2-1): KAGVTQTPRYLIKTRGQQVTLSCSPISGHRSVSWYQQTPGQGLQFLFEYFSETQRNKGNFPGRFSGRQFSNSRSEMNVSTLELGDSALYLCASSLVGETYNEQFFGPGTRLTVL.

The chain couples TRBV28 to TRBJ2-3; D may be TRBD2 (6 bases). Trimming took off 4 bases at V and 2 bases at J, with 13 bases between the two ends. The CDR3 loop spans 15 amino acids. Germline loops: CDR1 MDHEN, CDR2 SYDVKM. The CDR3 coding sequence is TGTGCCAGCAGTTCTCGCGGGACCTTCACAGATACGCAGTATTTT. It translates to CASSSRGTFTDTQYF.

Remarks on this clone: In the same sample, other DNA sequences code for this CDR3. This chain links TRBV25-1 with TRBJ1-2; 7 bases are a match to TRBD1. The CDR3 length is 13 residues. With 8 bases clipped from V and 3 bases from J, the junction kept 6 bases outside the gene matches. CDR1 and CDR2 from the germline V gene are MGHDK and SYGVNS. The CDR3 here is CASRTTGDYGYTF. The CDR3, as DNA: TGTGCCAGCCGTACCACAGGGGACTATGGCTACACCTTC.

This clone was detected a few times. V usage is TRBV25-1 and J usage is TRBJ1-2; 8 nucleotides align to TRBD1. The CDR3 contains 18 residues. Germline CDR1 and CDR2: MGHDK and SYGVNS. With V trimmed by 2 bases and J by 11 bases, 22 bases remained unmatched. The CDR3 loop is CASSEHLGQVAMGTGYTF. The CDR3 nucleotides are TGTGCCAGCAGTGAACACCTGGGACAGGTCGCGATGGGGACCGGGTACACCTTC.

This clone was recorded many times. The chain recombines TRBV2 with TRBJ1-6, with unresolved D. V lost 3 bases and J 10 bases, leaving 13 bases between the germline ends. The CDR3 is 14 amino acids. Germline-derived CDR1 and CDR2 are SNHLY and FYNNEI. The CDR3 sequence: CASSDEVSRSPLHF. The CDR3 DNA reads as TGTGCCAGCAGTGATGAGGTTTCAAGGTCACCCCTCCACTTT.

This clone was found a few times. This chain uses TRBV29-1 with TRBJ1-2; D not resolved. The CDR3 spans 13 residues. In germline, CDR1 is SQVTM, CDR2 ANQGSEA. The germline V and J ends were trimmed by 3 bases and 4 bases, with 12 bases remaining between them. CDR3 sequence reads: CSVDHGEVYGYTF. The CDR3 DNA sequence: TGCAGCGTTGACCATGGGGAGGTCTATGGCTACACCTTC.